These 18 T cell receptor beta chains came from one sample sequenced in a study of control samples from healthy donors and cancer patients. TCRdb keeps only in-frame clones here, not all; method: immunoSEQ multiplex PCR. The sample carries 150,000 to 200,000 clones, around 92% recorded once. Sequencing was done on a sample of blood. These receptors all come from a woman aged 25 to 45 in good health.

The chain employs TRBV5-5 and TRBJ1-5; D call uncertain. Germline V gene lookup returns CDR1 SGHKS and CDR2 YYEKEE (reference sequence). CDR3 length: 15 residues. Trimming took 0 bases from V and 5 from J, leaving 12 bases between them. Written as DNA, the CDR3 is TGTGCCAGCAGCTTGGTATTGACCGTAGATCAGCCCCAGCATTTT. This translates into CASSLVLTVDQPQHF.

The chain couples TRBV2 to TRBJ1-2; 8 nucleotides line up with TRBD1. CDR1 is SNHLY and CDR2 is FYNNEI in the germline V gene. The CDR3 is 14 residues long. Trimming at V came to 6 bases and at J to 4 bases, leaving 7 bases not matched to a gene. In nucleotides, the CDR3 is TGTGCCAGCAGGAACAGGGGGAAAGTCTATGGCTACACCTTC. Residues: CASRNRGKVYGYTF.

The J gene is TRBJ1-4, the V gene TRBV15, with D unclear. The CDR3 extends over 15 amino acids. Germline V lookup: CDR1 LNHNV, CDR2 YYDKDF (reference sequence). V dropped 1 base and J dropped 5 bases, with 11 bases sitting between them. DNA of the CDR3: TGTGCCACCAGCAGAGGGCGGACCTACAATGAAAAACTGTTTTTT. Translation gives CATSRGRTYNEKLFF.

The genes are TRBV19 and TRBJ1-6; D is possibly TRBD1 (5 bases). This CDR3 contains 13 residues. V dropped 6 bases and J dropped 7 bases, with 10 bases sitting between them. Germline V gene data show CDR1 as LNHDA and CDR2 as SQIVND (reference sequence). In DNA, the CDR3 is TGTGCCAGTAGGTGGGGGGGGAATTCACCCCTCCACTTT. Translated, it gives CASRWGGNSPLHF.

V usage is TRBV18 and J usage is TRBJ1-2; D unclear. The CDR3 sequence is 13 residues long. The V end lost 2 bases, the J end lost 4 bases, and 8 bases lay between the germline ends. Germline assignment: CDR1 KGHSH and CDR2 LQKENI. The CDR3 region is CASSPEGFYGYTF. The CDR3 DNA reads TGTGCCAGCTCACCAGAGGGCTTCTATGGCTACACCTTC.

This clone was picked up one time. The V gene is TRBV12-5, the J gene TRBJ2-1; D gene uncertain. V lost 1 base and J lost 4, with 2 bases in between. CDR1 and CDR2 (germline): LGHNT, FRNRAP. The CDR3 extends over 12 amino acids. CDR3 DNA: TGTGCTAGTGGTTTGGAGTACAATGAGCAGTTCTTC. Translated, it gives CASGLEYNEQFF. Combining the CDR3 with reference TRBV12-5 and TRBJ2-1 gives the whole variable domain DARVTQTPRHKVTEMGQEVTMRCQPILGHNTVFWYRQTMMQGLELLAYFRNRAPLDDSGMPKDRFSAEMPDATLATLKIQPSEPRDSAVYFCASGLEYNEQFFGPGTRLTVL.

This sequence joins TRBV21-1 and TRBJ2-7; whether TRBD1, the table's D call, matches the DNA was not checked. TRBV21-1 is assigned pseudogene status. The CDR3 runs to 12 residues. The CDR3 region is CASSSHSYEQYF. Here the CDR3 DNA reads TGTGCCAGCAGCTCCCACAGCTACGAGCAGTACTTC.

This rearrangement joins TRBV24-1 to TRBJ2-1; TRBD2 matches at 14 bases. Per the germline V gene, CDR1 is KGHDR and CDR2 is SFDVKD. The trim removed 2 bases at V and 6 bases at J, leaving 5 bases unmatched. This CDR3 region has 17 residues. The CDR3, as DNA: TGTGCCACCAGTGATTCCCGACTAGCGGGGGGGCCCAATGAGCAGTTCTTC. Its translation is CATSDSRLAGGPNEQFF.

The V gene is TRBV7-9, the J gene TRBJ1-5; 8 bases are a match to TRBD1. Germline loops: CDR1 SEHNR, CDR2 FQNEAQ (reference sequence). The CDR3 spans 15 residues. V shed 6 bases, J shed 2 bases, and the junction held 6 bases outside the gene matches. The CDR3 DNA reads as TGTGCCAGCAGTCCCGGACAGGGACGCAATCAGCCCCAGCATTTT. Protein: CASSPGQGRNQPQHF.

The chain joins TRBV7-8 to TRBJ2-5, with D tentatively TRBD2 (5 bases). The germline V and J ends were trimmed by 1 base and 2 bases, with 11 bases remaining between them. The CDR3 has 15 residues. The germline V gene has CDR1 SGHVS and CDR2 FQNEAQ. CDR3 loop: CASSLGRLAQETQYF. CDR3 coding DNA: TGTGCCAGCAGCTTAGGGAGGCTAGCTCAAGAGACCCAGTACTTC.

This clone occurred once. The chain uses TRBV24-1 and TRBJ2-2; 10 nucleotides match TRBD2. Germline-derived CDR1 and CDR2 are KGHDR and SFDVKD. The trim removed 5 bases at V and 3 bases at J, leaving 5 bases unmatched. The CDR3 is 16 amino acids. The CDR3 protein is CATSAAGGPDTGELFF. The CDR3 DNA reads TGTGCCACCAGTGCAGCGGGGGGGCCCGACACCGGGGAGCTGTTTTTT.

V and J are TRBV14 and TRBJ2-1; D gene ambiguous. CDR3 length: 14 amino acids. CDR1 and CDR2 from the germline V gene are SGHDN and FVKESK. Trimming stripped 1 base from V and 0 bases from J, with 4 bases between. In DNA form, the CDR3 reads TGTGCCAGCAGCCAAGCGGCCTCCTACAATGAGCAGTTCTTC. Translation: CASSQAASYNEQFF.

Note on this clone: The sample has other DNA sequences that encode this CDR3 too. This chain's CDR3 is CATSRDRGGNTEAFF. The CDR3, as DNA: TGTGCCACCAGCAGAGACAGGGGCGGGAACACTGAAGCTTTCTTT. The chain recombines TRBV15 with TRBJ1-1, with D possibly being TRBD1 (6 bases). V was clipped by 0 bases and J by 1 base, with 9 bases between them. Germline V gives CDR1 LNHNV, CDR2 YYDKDF (reference sequence). The CDR3 has 15 amino acids.

This rearrangement joins TRBV18 to TRBJ1-1, with D possibly TRBD1 on 6 matching bases. From germline, CDR1 is KGHSH and CDR2 LQKENI. The CDR3 totals 14 residues. V lost 1 base, J lost 4 bases, and 10 bases lay in between. The CDR3 nucleotides are TGTGCCAGCTCACCACTTGGGGGGGCCACTGAAGCTTTCTTT. Translation: CASSPLGGATEAFF.

V usage is TRBV30 and J usage is TRBJ1-2; 8 nucleotides match TRBD1. The CDR3 is made up of 12 amino acids. Germline V gene data show CDR1 as GTSNPN and CDR2 as SVGIG (reference sequence). The junction had 2 bases not matched to a gene; V was cut back by 4 bases and J by 4 bases. The CDR3 protein is CAWIQGAYGYTF. DNA for the CDR3: TGTGCCTGGATTCAGGGGGCCTATGGCTACACCTTC.

The V call is TRBV6-6, the J call TRBJ1-2, with D possibly TRBD1 on 6 matching bases. The germline gives CDR1 MNHNY, CDR2 SVGAGI (reference sequence). This CDR3 is built from 13 residues. The V gene lost 5 bases and the J gene lost 4 bases, with 11 bases spanning the gap. CDR3 coding DNA: TGTGCCAGCAGTCAACAGGACAGCTATGGCTACACCTTC. It is translated as CASSQQDSYGYTF.

J is TRBJ1-4 and V is TRBV21-1; the D segment call TRBD1 is taken from the table without a DNA check. TRBV21-1 is deemed a pseudogene. The CDR3 runs 14 residues. The CDR3 here is CASSRDRANEKLFF. CDR3 in DNA: TGTGCCAGCAGCCGGGACAGGGCTAATGAAAAACTGTTTTTT.

The chain carries TRBV5-1 and TRBJ2-7, with TRBD2 matching over 9 bases. CDR3 length equals 15 residues. Germline CDR1 and CDR2: SGHRS and YFSETQ. The V and J ends lost 0 bases and 2 bases, in that order; junction bases with no gene match: 3. In nucleotides, the CDR3 is TGCGCCAGCAGCTTGGGGGCGGGGGGGCCCTACGAGCAGTACTTC. Protein: CASSLGAGGPYEQYF.